Listed below are T cell receptor beta chains from one sample, sequenced in a study of blood T cell repertoires in COVID-19. Sequencing was performed with immunoSEQ multiplex PCR; in TCRdb, only in-frame clones are kept and a portion is missing. The table records 84,000 or so clones, more than 80% of them present only once. Sequencing was done on a sample of peripheral blood. The receptors were gathered from a woman aged 80 or older with acute or convalescent COVID-19. The CDR3 runs from the conserved cysteine through the conserved F or W. Each record gives: J gene, D gene, clone size, V gene, CDR3 DNA, CDR3 protein. D genes are given only for firm matches. Clone size, where shown, is once, few, many, or a class for clones that have expanded.

j_gene: TRBJ1-1; d_gene: NA; abundance: once; v_gene: TRBV27; CDR3nt: TGTGCCAGAGAAGGATTTGGAGACACTGAAGCTTTCTTT; CDR3aa: CAREGFGDTEAFF
j_gene: TRBJ1-4; d_gene: NA; abundance: NA; v_gene: TRBV7-2; CDR3nt: TGTGCCAGCAGCACCCGGGGGTCAACTAATGAAAAACTGTTTTTT; CDR3aa: CASSTRGSTNEKLFF
j_gene: TRBJ1-2; d_gene: TRBD1; abundance: few; v_gene: TRBV5-1; CDR3nt: TGCGCCAGCAGCTTGGGACAGGGACCCTATGGCTACACCTTC; CDR3aa: CASSLGQGPYGYTF
j_gene: TRBJ2-7; d_gene: NA; abundance: NA; v_gene: TRBV5-4; CDR3nt: TGTGCCAGCAGCCCTGAACAGGGCTACGAGCAGTACTTC; CDR3aa: CASSPEQGYEQYF
j_gene: TRBJ1-6; d_gene: NA; abundance: NA; v_gene: TRBV6-1; CDR3nt: TGTGCCAGCAGTGAAGCTCACAGGGCCAATTCACCCCTCCACTTT; CDR3aa: CASSEAHRANSPLHF
j_gene: TRBJ2-7; d_gene: TRBD1; abundance: NA; v_gene: TRBV10-3; CDR3nt: TGTGCCATCCGGGGACAGGAAAACGCCTACGAGCAGTACTTC; CDR3aa: CAIRGQENAYEQYF
j_gene: TRBJ1-2; d_gene: TRBD1; abundance: NA; v_gene: TRBV10-2; CDR3nt: TGCGCCAGCACCTTGACAGGGAATTATGGCTACACCTTC; CDR3aa: CASTLTGNYGYTF
j_gene: TRBJ1-2; d_gene: NA; abundance: few; v_gene: TRBV7-9; CDR3nt: TGTGCCAGCAGCTTAGGTACGACGGGGTTCGGCTATGGCTACACCTTC; CDR3aa: CASSLGTTGFGYGYTF
j_gene: TRBJ2-4; d_gene: TRBD2; abundance: NA; v_gene: TRBV29-1; CDR3nt: TGCAGCGTGGGACGGACTAGCGGGGATTCCAAAAACATTCAGTACTTC; CDR3aa: CSVGRTSGDSKNIQYF
j_gene: TRBJ2-5; d_gene: NA; abundance: NA; v_gene: TRBV29-1; CDR3nt: TGCAGCGTTGAAAGCGGCTCGAGTACCCAGTACTTC; CDR3aa: CSVESGSSTQYF
j_gene: TRBJ2-1; d_gene: NA; abundance: once; v_gene: TRBV19; CDR3nt: TGTGCCAGTGCAGAGGTCTTGACCTACAATGAGCAGTTCTTC; CDR3aa: CASAEVLTYNEQFF
j_gene: TRBJ2-3; d_gene: NA; abundance: NA; v_gene: TRBV24-1; CDR3nt: TGTGCCACCAGTGATGTAGGGGTGGCAGATACGCAGTATTTT; CDR3aa: CATSDVGVADTQYF
j_gene: TRBJ2-5; d_gene: NA; abundance: NA; v_gene: TRBV29-1; CDR3nt: TGCAGCGTGTCCACCGGGAAACAAGAGACCCAGTACTTC; CDR3aa: CSVSTGKQETQYF
j_gene: TRBJ1-2; d_gene: TRBD1; abundance: NA; v_gene: TRBV7-9; CDR3nt: TGTGCCAGCAGCCGAGATGGGACAGGGGCTCGTGGCTACACCTTC; CDR3aa: CASSRDGTGARGYTF
j_gene: TRBJ1-2; d_gene: NA; abundance: NA; v_gene: TRBV19; CDR3nt: TGTGCCAGTAGTCTCCGGACGGGAGGCTACACCTTC; CDR3aa: CASSLRTGGYTF
j_gene: TRBJ2-2; d_gene: TRBD1; abundance: NA; v_gene: TRBV10-1; CDR3nt: TGCGCCAGTAGGACAGGGAACACCGGGGAGCTGTTTTTT; CDR3aa: CASRTGNTGELFF
j_gene: TRBJ1-5; d_gene: TRBD1; abundance: NA; v_gene: TRBV15; CDR3nt: TGTGCCACCAGCAGAGTGGGGACAGCCAATCAGCCCCAGCATTTT; CDR3aa: CATSRVGTANQPQHF
j_gene: TRBJ2-7; d_gene: TRBD1; abundance: NA; v_gene: TRBV7-6; CDR3nt: TGTGCCAGCAGCTTAGAGAGGACAGGGTTCTACGAGCAGTACTTC; CDR3aa: CASSLERTGFYEQYF
j_gene: TRBJ1-5; d_gene: NA; abundance: NA; v_gene: TRBV7-8; CDR3nt: TGTGCCAGCAGCCCGGGGGACCTCAATCAGCCCCAGCATTTT; CDR3aa: CASSPGDLNQPQHF
j_gene: TRBJ1-1; d_gene: NA; abundance: once; v_gene: TRBV6-6; CDR3nt: TGTGCCAGCGAGGGTAGCACTGAAGCTTTCTTT; CDR3aa: CASEGSTEAFF
j_gene: TRBJ1-4; d_gene: NA; abundance: NA; v_gene: TRBV11-2; CDR3nt: TGTGCCAGCAGCTTAGATGGCAGGGTAGATGAAAAACTGTTTTTT; CDR3aa: CASSLDGRVDEKLFF
j_gene: TRBJ2-5; d_gene: TRBD2; abundance: NA; v_gene: TRBV5-4; CDR3nt: TGTGCCAGCAGCCCGGGACTAGCTAAGCGGGATTCCCAGTACTTC; CDR3aa: CASSPGLAKRDSQYF
j_gene: TRBJ2-5; d_gene: TRBD1; abundance: NA; v_gene: TRBV11-2; CDR3nt: TGTGCCAGCAGCGTCACAGGGGGACAAGAGACCCAGTACTTC; CDR3aa: CASSVTGGQETQYF
j_gene: TRBJ2-2; d_gene: NA; abundance: NA; v_gene: TRBV11-3; CDR3nt: TGTGCCAGCAGAATGGTCGGGGGTAGCACCGGGGAGCTGTTTTTT; CDR3aa: CASRMVGGSTGELFF
j_gene: TRBJ2-3; d_gene: TRBD2; abundance: NA; v_gene: TRBV18; CDR3nt: TGTGCCAGCTCACCACCGTCTAGCGGGGGGGCCTCGGCGCAGTATTTT; CDR3aa: CASSPPSSGGASAQYF
j_gene: TRBJ1-2; d_gene: NA; abundance: NA; v_gene: TRBV12-3/TRBV12-4; CDR3nt: TGTGCCAGCAGTTCGGGGGGGGCCAGTGGCTACACCTTC; CDR3aa: CASSSGGASGYTF
j_gene: TRBJ2-3; d_gene: TRBD2; abundance: NA; v_gene: TRBV9; CDR3nt: TGTGCCAGCAGCGTAGCTCGGCTAGCGGGGGGGCCAGATACGCAGTATTTT; CDR3aa: CASSVARLAGGPDTQYF
j_gene: TRBJ1-2; d_gene: NA; abundance: once; v_gene: TRBV5-1; CDR3nt: TGCGCCAGCAGCTTTCCAGGGGTAGGGGGCTACACCTTC; CDR3aa: CASSFPGVGGYTF
j_gene: TRBJ2-7; d_gene: NA; abundance: NA; v_gene: TRBV19; CDR3nt: TGTGCCAGTAGTATTGGGGGCGGCCTAGCCCGCGAGCAGTACTTC; CDR3aa: CASSIGGGLAREQYF
j_gene: TRBJ2-1; d_gene: NA; abundance: NA; v_gene: TRBV4-1; CDR3nt: TGCGCCAGCAGCCAAGCCGCTAGCCTTACCTACAATGAGCAGTTCTTC; CDR3aa: CASSQAASLTYNEQFF
j_gene: TRBJ2-1; d_gene: TRBD2; abundance: few; v_gene: TRBV11-3; CDR3nt: TGTGCCAGCAGTACCAATAAAGCCCCTAGCGGGCGGAAAAATGAGCAGTTCTTC; CDR3aa: CASSTNKAPSGRKNEQFF
j_gene: TRBJ2-3; d_gene: TRBD2; abundance: NA; v_gene: TRBV19; CDR3nt: TGTGCCAGCTCGCTGCGGGGGGGCCTGAGGGATACGCAGTATTTT; CDR3aa: CASSLRGGLRDTQYF
j_gene: TRBJ2-1; d_gene: NA; abundance: once; v_gene: TRBV7-8; CDR3nt: TGTGCCAGCAGCTTAGTGGTCCCAGGGCCCAATGAGCAGTTCTTC; CDR3aa: CASSLVVPGPNEQFF
j_gene: TRBJ2-7; d_gene: TRBD2; abundance: few; v_gene: TRBV2; CDR3nt: TGTGCCAGCAGAGGCTCGGGGGGGGCCTCTTACGAGCAGTACTTC; CDR3aa: CASRGSGGASYEQYF
j_gene: TRBJ1-2; d_gene: NA; abundance: once; v_gene: TRBV5-1; CDR3nt: TGCGCCAGCAGCTTGGCCGACGGGAGTGGCTACACCTTC; CDR3aa: CASSLADGSGYTF
j_gene: TRBJ2-7; d_gene: TRBD1; abundance: NA; v_gene: TRBV6-4; CDR3nt: TGTGCCAGCAGTGACCCGACAGGGAGAGCCTACGAGCAGTACTTC; CDR3aa: CASSDPTGRAYEQYF
j_gene: TRBJ2-7; d_gene: TRBD1; abundance: once; v_gene: TRBV7-2; CDR3nt: TGTGCCAGCAGCTTGGGACAGGGTTTGCACGAGCAGTACTTC; CDR3aa: CASSLGQGLHEQYF
j_gene: TRBJ1-2; d_gene: NA; abundance: NA; v_gene: TRBV6-6; CDR3nt: TGTGCCAGCAGTTACTCGACAGATAACTATGGCTACACCTTC; CDR3aa: CASSYSTDNYGYTF
j_gene: TRBJ1-6; d_gene: NA; abundance: few; v_gene: TRBV18; CDR3nt: TGTGCCAGCTCACCAGGCAGCGTTAATTCACCCCTCCACTTT; CDR3aa: CASSPGSVNSPLHF